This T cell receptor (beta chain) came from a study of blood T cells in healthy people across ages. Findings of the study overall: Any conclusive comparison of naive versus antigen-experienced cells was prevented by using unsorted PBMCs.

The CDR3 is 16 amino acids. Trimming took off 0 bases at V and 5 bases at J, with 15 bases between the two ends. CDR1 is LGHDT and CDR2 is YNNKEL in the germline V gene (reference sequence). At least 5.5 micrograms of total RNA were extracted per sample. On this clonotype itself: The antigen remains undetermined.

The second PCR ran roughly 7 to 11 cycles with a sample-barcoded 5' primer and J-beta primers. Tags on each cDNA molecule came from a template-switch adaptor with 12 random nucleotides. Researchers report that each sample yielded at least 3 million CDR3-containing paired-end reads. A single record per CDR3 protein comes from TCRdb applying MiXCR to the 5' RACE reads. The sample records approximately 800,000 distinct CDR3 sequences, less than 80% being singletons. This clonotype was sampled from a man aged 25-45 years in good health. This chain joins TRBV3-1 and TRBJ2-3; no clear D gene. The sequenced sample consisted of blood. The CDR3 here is CASSQDRLGLGDTQYF. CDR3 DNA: TGTGCCAGCAGCCAAGATAGGCTAGGCCTAGGAGATACGCAGTATTTT.